This T cell receptor (beta chain) emerged from a study of cytotoxic CD8 clonotypes in ibrutinib-treated CLL. On the study more broadly: The cohort had about a dozen relapsed/refractory and around 15 treatment-naive patients, 17 to 18 IGHV unmutated. General study points: At baseline, clonality was higher than in age-matched healthy donors and correlated with CD8+ counts. An increase in clonality occurred at ibrutinib response, followed by a return toward baseline at progression. Public clonotypes showed up rarely, and on treatment they shrank or held steady.

The CDR3 contains 16 residues. CDR1 is SGHAT, CDR2 FQNNGV, per germline. V shed 0 bases and J 0 bases; nucleotides not matched to a gene: 4. The data were produced by immunoSEQ multiplex PCR, yet TCRdb's version contains in-frame clones alone and is incomplete. The table shows roughly 300,000 clones, with roughly four fifths occurring only once. As to this clone: Its antigen is still unknown.

Here the sequenced sample was PBMCs, taken at disease progression, from a patient treated with ibrutinib. V gene TRBV11-2 combines with J gene TRBJ2-7, with 8 bases lining up with TRBD2. This clonotype was obtained from a human donor with chronic lymphocytic leukemia. This CDR3 reads CASSLDLGTSSYEQYF. The CDR3 bases are TGTGCCAGCAGCTTAGATCTTGGGACTAGCTCCTACGAGCAGTACTTC.